These T cell receptor beta chains were read from a single sample in a study of neurological immune-mediated disorders. One entry per CDR3 protein results from TCRdb running MiXCR on the 5' RACE reads. The table lists around 15,000 distinct CDR3 sequences, around 15% of them singletons. Sequencing input: PBMCs. Receptor source: a man aged 55 to 70 with HTLV-1-associated myelopathy (HAM/TSP). CDR3s include the opening cysteine and the closing phenylalanine or tryptophan. Fields, in order: clone size, V gene, CDR3 length, CDR3 protein. The size field is filled for only some rows; it gives once, few, many or a size class.

many,TRBV7-2,16,CASSTRQSSTNEKLFF
many,TRBV3-1,19,CASSQDRGQGDSGANVLTF
many,TRBV28,15,CASSRGSGGFNEQFF
many,TRBV29-1,13,CSVERGALETQYF
many,TRBV10-3,14,CAAQKDRANTEAFF
many,TRBV7-2,13,CASSLATLRAQYF
many,TRBV3-1,19,CASSQVGGGPSGSTDTQYF
many,TRBV4-1,16,CASSPLPGHMNTEAFF
-,TRBV12-3/TRBV12-4,23,CASRLRRGFGILRDRSHNEKLFF
many,TRBV20-1,13,CSAPATMDTEAFF
once,TRBV5-1,16,CASSLVAGSLNTEAFF
-,TRBV20-1,13,CSARAGRTGELFF
many,TRBV6-6,13,CASSFQGYEKLFF
large,TRBV27,15,CASSLAPSGQETQYF
-,TRBV5-1,14,CASSPGDKGSEAFF
many,TRBV6-6,13,CASSYSVFSGYTF
-,TRBV2,19,CASSDDLMVGGTGHYEQYF
many,TRBV12-3/TRBV12-4,17,CASSPTSGGPNTGELFF
-,TRBV29-1,13,CSVESRRPYEQYF
many,TRBV30,13,CACPGTGHIGAFF
many,TRBV7-2,14,CASSLRGGAGELFF
many,TRBV7-2,15,CASSPTGSPRYGYTF
many,TRBV4-2,17,CASSQEPRGANTGELFF
many,TRBV6-5,18,CASSYPLSGEIPYNEQFF
many,TRBV5-5,12,CASSKTADGYTF
-,TRBV10-3,14,CAISGDGVNQPQHF
many,TRBV6-1,13,CASIPDREETQYF
many,TRBV6-5,13,CASSYLAYYEQYF
-,TRBV11-2,15,CASSLDYRGPYEQYF